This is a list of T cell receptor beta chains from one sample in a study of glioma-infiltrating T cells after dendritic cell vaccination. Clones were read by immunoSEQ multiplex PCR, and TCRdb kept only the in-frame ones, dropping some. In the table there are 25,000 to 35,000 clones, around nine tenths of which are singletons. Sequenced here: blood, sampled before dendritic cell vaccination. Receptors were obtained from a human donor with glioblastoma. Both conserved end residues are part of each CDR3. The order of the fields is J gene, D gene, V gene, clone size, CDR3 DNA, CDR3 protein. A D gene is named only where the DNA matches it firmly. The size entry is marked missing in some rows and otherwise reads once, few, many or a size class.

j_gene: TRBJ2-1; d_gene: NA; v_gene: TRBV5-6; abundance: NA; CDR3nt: TGTGCCAGCAGCACCCCCCGGGCTCGGGGTTTCTCCTACAATGAGCAGTTCTTC; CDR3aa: CASSTPRARGFSYNEQFF
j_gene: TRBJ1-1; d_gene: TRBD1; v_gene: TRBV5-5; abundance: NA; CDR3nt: TGTGCCAGCAGCTGGAGAGGACAGGGGAACACTGAAGCTTTCTTT; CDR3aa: CASSWRGQGNTEAFF
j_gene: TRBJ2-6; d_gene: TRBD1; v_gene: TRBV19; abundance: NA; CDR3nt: TGTGCCAGTAGTATAAGAGGACAGGCTAGGTCTGGGGCCAACGTCCTGACTTTC; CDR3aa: CASSIRGQARSGANVLTF
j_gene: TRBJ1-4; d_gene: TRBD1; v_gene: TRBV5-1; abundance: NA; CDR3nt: TGCGCCAGCAGCTCCGGGACAGGGAATGAAAAACTGTTTTTT; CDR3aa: CASSSGTGNEKLFF
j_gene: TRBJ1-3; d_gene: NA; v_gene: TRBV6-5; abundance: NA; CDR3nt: TGTGCCAGCCAAGGGACTTCGAACACCATATATTTT; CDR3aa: CASQGTSNTIYF
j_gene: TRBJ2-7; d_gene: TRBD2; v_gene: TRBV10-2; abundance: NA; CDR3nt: TGCGCCAGCAGGGATCCCCTACTAGCGGGGGTTTCCAACGAGCAGTACTTC; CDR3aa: CASRDPLLAGVSNEQYF
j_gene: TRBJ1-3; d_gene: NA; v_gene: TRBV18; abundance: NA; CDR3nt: TGTGCCAGCTCACCCTTGGGTGGGGCGTCTGGAAACACCATATATTTT; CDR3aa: CASSPLGGASGNTIYF
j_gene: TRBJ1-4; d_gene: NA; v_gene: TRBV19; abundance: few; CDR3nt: TGTGCCAGTAGTAGAGGAAGGGGATCGTCTAATGAAAAACTGTTTTTT; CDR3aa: CASSRGRGSSNEKLFF
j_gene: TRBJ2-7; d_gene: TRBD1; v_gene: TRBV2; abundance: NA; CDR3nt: TGTGCCAGCAGCTGGGGACAGGTCTCCTACGAGCAGTACTTC; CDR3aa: CASSWGQVSYEQYF
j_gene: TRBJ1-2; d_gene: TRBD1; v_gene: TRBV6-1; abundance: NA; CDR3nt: TGTGCCAGCAGGAACACAGGGGGAAGGTATGGCTACACCTTC; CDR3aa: CASRNTGGRYGYTF
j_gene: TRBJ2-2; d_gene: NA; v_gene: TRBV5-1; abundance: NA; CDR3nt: TGCGCCAGCAGCTTCGGAGACTCCGCGAACACCGGGGAGCTGTTTTTT; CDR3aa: CASSFGDSANTGELFF
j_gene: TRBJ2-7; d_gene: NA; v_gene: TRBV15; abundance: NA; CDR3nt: TGTGCCACCAGCACCGATCAGGGTAGCCCCAACGAGCAGTACTTC; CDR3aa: CATSTDQGSPNEQYF
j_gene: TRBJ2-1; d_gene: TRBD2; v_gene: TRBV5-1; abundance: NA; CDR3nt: TGCGCCAGCAGCTCTTTAGCGGGGGATAACAATGAGCAGTTCTTC; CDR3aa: CASSSLAGDNNEQFF
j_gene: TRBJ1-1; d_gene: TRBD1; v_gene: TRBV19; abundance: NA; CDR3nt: TGTGCCAGTAGCATGATACAGGGGAGGTCTCCTGAAGCTTTCTTT; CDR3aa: CASSMIQGRSPEAFF
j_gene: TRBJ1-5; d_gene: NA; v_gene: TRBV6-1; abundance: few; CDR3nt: TGTGCCAGCAGTACTTTTCAGCCCCAGCATTTT; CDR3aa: CASSTFQPQHF
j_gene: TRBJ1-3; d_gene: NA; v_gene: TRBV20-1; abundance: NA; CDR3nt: TGCAGTGCCTATGACAGGAACACCATATATTTT; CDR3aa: CSAYDRNTIYF
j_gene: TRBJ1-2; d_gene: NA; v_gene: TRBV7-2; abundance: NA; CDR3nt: TGTGCCAGCAGCTTAGACACATTCTATGGCTACACCTTC; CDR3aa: CASSLDTFYGYTF
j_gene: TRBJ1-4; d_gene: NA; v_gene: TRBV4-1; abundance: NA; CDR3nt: TGCGCCAGCAGCCAAGATGGTGCCCGGGGTTGGGAAAAACTGTTTTTT; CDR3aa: CASSQDGARGWEKLFF
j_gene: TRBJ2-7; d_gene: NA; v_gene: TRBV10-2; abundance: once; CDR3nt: TGCGCCAGCAGGCAGGGTCACGCCTACGAGCAGTACTTC; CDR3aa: CASRQGHAYEQYF
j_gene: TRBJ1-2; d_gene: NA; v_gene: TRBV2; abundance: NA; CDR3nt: TGTGCCAGCAGGGCAGGGTATGGCTACACCTTC; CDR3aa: CASRAGYGYTF
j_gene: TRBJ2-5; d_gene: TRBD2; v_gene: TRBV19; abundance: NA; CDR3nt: TGTGCCAGTAGTAGGACTAGCGGGGGGGTGGAGACCCAGTACTTC; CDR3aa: CASSRTSGGVETQYF
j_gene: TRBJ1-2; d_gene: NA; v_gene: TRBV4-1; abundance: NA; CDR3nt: TGCGCCAGCAGCCAAGGGCCCTCGTATGGCTACACCTTC; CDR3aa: CASSQGPSYGYTF
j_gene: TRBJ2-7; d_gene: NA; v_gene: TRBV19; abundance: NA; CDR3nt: TGTGCCAGTAGTCCGGCAGGGGTTTTGTCCTACGAGCAGTACTTC; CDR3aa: CASSPAGVLSYEQYF
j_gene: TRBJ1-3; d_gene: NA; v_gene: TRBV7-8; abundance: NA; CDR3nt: TGTGCCAGCAGCTTGCCCCTTCGACTGAACTCTGGAAACACCATATATTTT; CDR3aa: CASSLPLRLNSGNTIYF
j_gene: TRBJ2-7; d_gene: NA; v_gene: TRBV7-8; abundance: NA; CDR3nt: TGTGCCAGCAGCTTAGGACAGCCCTCCGGCGAGCAGTACTTC; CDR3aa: CASSLGQPSGEQYF
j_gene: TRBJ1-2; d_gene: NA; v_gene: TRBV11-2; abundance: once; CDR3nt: TGTGCCAGCAGCTTCGCGGGGGCTCGGGTCTATGGCTACACCTTC; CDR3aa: CASSFAGARVYGYTF
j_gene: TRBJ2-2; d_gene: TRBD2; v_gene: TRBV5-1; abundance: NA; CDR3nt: TGCGCCAGCAGCTTGGTAGCGGGGACTAACACCGGGGAGCTGTTTTTT; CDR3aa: CASSLVAGTNTGELFF
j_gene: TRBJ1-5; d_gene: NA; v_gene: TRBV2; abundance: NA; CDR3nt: TGTGCCAGCTCTAAGGGGCCGGCGGAAAATCAGCCCCAGCATTTT; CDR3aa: CASSKGPAENQPQHF
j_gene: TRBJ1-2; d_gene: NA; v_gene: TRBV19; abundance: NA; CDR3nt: TGTGCCAGTAGTATAGATCAGGGAGGTAACTATGGCTACACCTTC; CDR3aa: CASSIDQGGNYGYTF
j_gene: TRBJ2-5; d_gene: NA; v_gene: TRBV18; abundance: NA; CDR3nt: TGTGCCAGCTCACACCGGGGTCTAGGGGAGACCCAGTACTTC; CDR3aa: CASSHRGLGETQYF
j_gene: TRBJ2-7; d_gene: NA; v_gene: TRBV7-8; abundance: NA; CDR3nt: TGTGCCAGCAGCTCAACGGACGGGATCTACGAGCAGTACTTC; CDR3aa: CASSSTDGIYEQYF
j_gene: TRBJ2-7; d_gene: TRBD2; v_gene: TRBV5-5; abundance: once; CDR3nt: TGTGCCAGCAGCTTGGTAGGCGGGGGATCCTACGAGCAGTACTTC; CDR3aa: CASSLVGGGSYEQYF
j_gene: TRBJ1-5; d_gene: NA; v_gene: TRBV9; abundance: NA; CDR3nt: TGTGCCAGCAGCGGGACACCCGTTAGCAATCAGCCCCAGCATTTT; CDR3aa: CASSGTPVSNQPQHF
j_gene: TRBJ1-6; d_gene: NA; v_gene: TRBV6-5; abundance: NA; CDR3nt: TGTGCCAGCAGCGCGGGGAGTAATAATTCACCCCTCCACTTT; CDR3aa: CASSAGSNNSPLHF
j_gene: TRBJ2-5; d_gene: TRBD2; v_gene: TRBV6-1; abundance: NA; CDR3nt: TGTGCCAGCAGACCTTTTACTAGCGGGAGGGAGACCCAGTACTTC; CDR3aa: CASRPFTSGRETQYF
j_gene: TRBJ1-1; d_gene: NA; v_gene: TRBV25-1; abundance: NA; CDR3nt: TGTGCCAGCAGTGAACAGGGACTCCGACTAAACACTGAAGCTTTCTTT; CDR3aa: CASSEQGLRLNTEAFF
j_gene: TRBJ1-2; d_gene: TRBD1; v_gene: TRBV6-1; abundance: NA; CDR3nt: TGTGCCAGCAGTCTTCTGGACAGGATCTATGGCTACACCTTC; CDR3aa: CASSLLDRIYGYTF
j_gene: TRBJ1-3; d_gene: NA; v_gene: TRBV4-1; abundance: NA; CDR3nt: TGCGCCAGCAGCCAAGGGGGCAACTCTGGAAACACCATATATTTT; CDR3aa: CASSQGGNSGNTIYF
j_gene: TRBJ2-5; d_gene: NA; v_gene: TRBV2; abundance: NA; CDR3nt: TGTGCCAGCAGTCAAGGACTTGCAGAGACCCAGTACTTC; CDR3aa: CASSQGLAETQYF
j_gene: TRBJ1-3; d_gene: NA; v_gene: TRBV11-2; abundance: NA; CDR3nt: TGTGCCAGCAGCCCGACGGGCTCTGGAAACACCATATATTTT; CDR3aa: CASSPTGSGNTIYF
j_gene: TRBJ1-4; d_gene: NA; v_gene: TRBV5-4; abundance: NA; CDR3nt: TGTGCCAGCAGCCTCACTGTACAGGGAGCTAATGAAAAACTGTTTTTT; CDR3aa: CASSLTVQGANEKLFF
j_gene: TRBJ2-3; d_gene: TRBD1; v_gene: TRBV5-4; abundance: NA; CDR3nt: TGTGCCAGCAGCTTGGGTGGGACAGGGGGTGATACGCAGTATTTT; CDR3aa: CASSLGGTGGDTQYF
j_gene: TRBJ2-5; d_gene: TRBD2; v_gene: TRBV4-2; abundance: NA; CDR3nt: TGTGCCAGCAGCCAAGGGGACGGGGGGGTGGAGACCCAGTACTTC; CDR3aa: CASSQGDGGVETQYF
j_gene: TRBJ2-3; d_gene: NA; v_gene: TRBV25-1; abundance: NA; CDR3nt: TGTGCCAGCAGTGGGTTTCGGGGTAACGTAGATACGCAGTATTTT; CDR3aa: CASSGFRGNVDTQYF
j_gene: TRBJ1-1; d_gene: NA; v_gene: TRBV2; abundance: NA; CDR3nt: TGTGCCAGCAGTGCAGAGAACACTGAAGCTTTCTTT; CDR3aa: CASSAENTEAFF
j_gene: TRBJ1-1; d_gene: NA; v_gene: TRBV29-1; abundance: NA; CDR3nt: TGCAGCGTCCCGGGTCCGGGGGTGAACACTGAAGCTTTCTTT; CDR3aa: CSVPGPGVNTEAFF
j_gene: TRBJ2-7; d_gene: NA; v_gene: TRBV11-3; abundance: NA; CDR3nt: TGTGCCAGCAGCTTAAAGGCAGCGGCCTACGAGCAGTACTTC; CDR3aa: CASSLKAAAYEQYF
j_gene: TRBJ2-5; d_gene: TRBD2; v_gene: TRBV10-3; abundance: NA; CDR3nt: TGTGCCATCAGTGTGGGAGCGGGGGTTCGGGAGACCCAGTACTTC; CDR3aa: CAISVGAGVRETQYF
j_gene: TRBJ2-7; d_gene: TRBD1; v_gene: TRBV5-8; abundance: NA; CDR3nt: TGTGCCAGCAGCCTCGGACAGGATCTCTACGAGCAGTACTTC; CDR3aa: CASSLGQDLYEQYF
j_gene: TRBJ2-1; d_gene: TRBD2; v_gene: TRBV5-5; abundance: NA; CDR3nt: TGTGCCAGCAGCTTGGCTCCCCTTCCGGGGGGATTAGACAATGAGCAGTTCTTC; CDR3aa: CASSLAPLPGGLDNEQFF
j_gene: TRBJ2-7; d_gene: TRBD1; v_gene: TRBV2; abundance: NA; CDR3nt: TGTGCCAGCGCCAGGGACAGACCGGGCGAGCAGTACTTC; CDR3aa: CASARDRPGEQYF
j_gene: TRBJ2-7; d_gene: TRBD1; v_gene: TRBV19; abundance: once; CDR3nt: TGTGCCAGTAGTATAGGAGGACAGGCCAGCTCCTACGAGCAGTACTTC; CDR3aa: CASSIGGQASSYEQYF
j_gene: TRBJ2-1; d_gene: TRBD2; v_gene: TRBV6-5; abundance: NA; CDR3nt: TGTGCCAGCAGTCCGGCTAGCGGGGGGAACTATGAGCAGTTCTTC; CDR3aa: CASSPASGGNYEQFF